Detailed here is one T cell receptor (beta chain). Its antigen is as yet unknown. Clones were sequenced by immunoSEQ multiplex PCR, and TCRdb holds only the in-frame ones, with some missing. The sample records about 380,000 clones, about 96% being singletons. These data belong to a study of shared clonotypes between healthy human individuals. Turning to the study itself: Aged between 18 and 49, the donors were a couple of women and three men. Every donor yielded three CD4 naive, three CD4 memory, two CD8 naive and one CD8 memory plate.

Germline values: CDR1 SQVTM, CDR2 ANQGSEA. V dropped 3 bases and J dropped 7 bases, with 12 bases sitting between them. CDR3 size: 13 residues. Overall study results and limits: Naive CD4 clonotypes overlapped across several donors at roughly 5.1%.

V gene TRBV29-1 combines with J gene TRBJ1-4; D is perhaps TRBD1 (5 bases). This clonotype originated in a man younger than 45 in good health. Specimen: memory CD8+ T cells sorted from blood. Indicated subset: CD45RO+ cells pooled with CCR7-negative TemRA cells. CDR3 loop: CSVDEARAEKLFF. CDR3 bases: TGCAGCGTTGACGAGGCCAGGGCTGAAAAACTGTTTTTT.